Listed below are T cell receptor beta chains from one sample, sequenced in a study of T-cell memory formation after mild COVID-19. From the 5' RACE reads, TCRdb called clonotypes with MiXCR, one entry per CDR3 protein. The sample yields roughly 180,000 distinct CDR3 sequences, about a fifth seen once. Material: PBMCs or a T cell subset sorted from them (not recorded which). These receptors were taken from a man between 18 and 35 years old who had mild COVID-19 (a few samples of this study predate the infection). Cell type and time point are not known. The CDR3 runs from the conserved cysteine through the conserved F or W.

v_call	j_call	cdr3_aa
TRBV7-2	TRBJ2-1	CASSLAGGGAASEQFF
TRBV29-1	TRBJ2-3	CSVETSSADTQYF
TRBV4-2	TRBJ2-3	CASSPRLAGSGDTQYF
TRBV6-5	TRBJ1-4	CASSRGFGEKLFF
TRBV29-1	TRBJ2-2	CSARLALYTGELFF
TRBV7-9	TRBJ1-3	CASSTSGNTIYF
TRBV5-1	TRBJ1-3	CASSHGTDSGNTIYF
TRBV5-1	TRBJ2-5	CASSSRTRQETQYF
TRBV20-1	TRBJ2-5	CSAREGLVQETQYF
TRBV25-1	TRBJ2-5	CASSDPRLAGDNQETQYF
TRBV5-5	TRBJ1-2	CASSFPPGGTF
TRBV20-1	TRBJ2-3	CSALADTDTQYF
TRBV7-3	TRBJ1-5	CASSLKISWTGVEDQPQHF
TRBV12-3/TRBV12-4	TRBJ1-5	CASSFLGNYQPQHF
TRBV7-8	TRBJ1-1	CASSWGGDRVGKAFF
TRBV20-1	TRBJ2-1	CSARDGTSIDNEQFF
TRBV5-1	TRBJ2-1	CASGLAGGNEQFF
TRBV28	TRBJ1-2	CASIAPGGYTF
TRBV19	TRBJ1-5	CASHYTGANQPQHF
TRBV20-1	TRBJ2-2	CSAGLALNPRELFF
TRBV6-5	TRBJ1-5	CASSSGQGGQPQHF
TRBV29-1	TRBJ2-3	CSVEFGGRADTQYF
TRBV6-6	TRBJ1-1	CASSEDYRVAEAFF